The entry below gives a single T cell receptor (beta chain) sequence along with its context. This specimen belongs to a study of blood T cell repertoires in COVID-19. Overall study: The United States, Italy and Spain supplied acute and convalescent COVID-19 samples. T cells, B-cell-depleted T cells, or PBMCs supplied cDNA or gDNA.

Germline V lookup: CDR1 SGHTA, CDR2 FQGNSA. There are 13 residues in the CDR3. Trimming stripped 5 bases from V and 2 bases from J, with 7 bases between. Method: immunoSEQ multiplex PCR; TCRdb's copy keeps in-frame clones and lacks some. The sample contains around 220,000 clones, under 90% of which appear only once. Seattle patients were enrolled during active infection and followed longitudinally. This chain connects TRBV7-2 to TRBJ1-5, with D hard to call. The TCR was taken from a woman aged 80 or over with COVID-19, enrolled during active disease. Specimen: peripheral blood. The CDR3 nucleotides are TGTGCCAGCAGCCCGGGAGGCAATCAGCCCCAGCATTTT. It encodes CASSPGGNQPQHF.